Described below is a single T cell receptor beta chain sequence and its context. CDR1 and CDR2 from the germline V gene are LGHDT and YNNKEL (reference sequence). This CDR3 is built from 16 residues. V was trimmed by 0 bases and J by 6 bases, leaving 18 bases between them. The data are from a study of blood T cell repertoires in COVID-19. Study information: The analysed material was cDNA or gDNA that came from T cells, B-cell-depleted T cells, or PBMCs.

Methods used by the authors: Reference gene primer amplification yielded estimated nucleated cell counts. The table came from immunoSEQ multiplex PCR; TCRdb's copy has only in-frame clones and leaves some out. That table furnishes V, J and clone size, whereas the DNA furnished D and trimming. The table records approximately 180,000 clones, around 84% of them present only once. Enrolled through a virtual design, the participants were between roughly 18 and 95 years of age and came from around 25 US areas. Donors in Cohort 3 counted as recovered after two negative PCRs, clearance, or symptom resolution.

This TCR was recovered from a man in his forties or fifties who had recovered from COVID-19. The V call is TRBV3-1 (or the pseudogene TRBV3-2), the J call TRBJ2-7, with D possibly being TRBD2 (5 bases). Sequenced material: PBMCs or T cells enriched from blood (not recorded which). In DNA, the CDR3 is TGTGCCAGCAGCCAAGACCACGCTTTGTCGGGGAGCGAGCAGTACTTC. Protein: CASSQDHALSGSEQYF.